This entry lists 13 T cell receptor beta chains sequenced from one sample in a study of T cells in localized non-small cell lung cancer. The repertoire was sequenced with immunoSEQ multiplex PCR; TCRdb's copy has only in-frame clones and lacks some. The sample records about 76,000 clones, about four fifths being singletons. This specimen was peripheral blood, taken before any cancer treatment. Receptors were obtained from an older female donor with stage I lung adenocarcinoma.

The CDR3 spells CASRPESGLTKNIQYF. CDR3 in DNA: TGTGCCAGCAGACCCGAGTCGGGGTTGACCAAAAACATTCAGTACTTC. The chain recombines TRBV6-6 with TRBJ2-4; D is perhaps TRBD2 (5 bases). The length of the CDR3 is 16 residues. The V gene's germline CDR1 is MNHNY and CDR2 SVGAGI (reference sequence). V was clipped by 6 bases and J by 2 bases, with 17 bases between them.

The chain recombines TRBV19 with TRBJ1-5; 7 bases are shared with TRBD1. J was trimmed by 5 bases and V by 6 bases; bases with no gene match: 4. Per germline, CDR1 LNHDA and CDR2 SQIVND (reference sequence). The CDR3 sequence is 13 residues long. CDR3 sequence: CASSRTGYQPQHF. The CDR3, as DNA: TGTGCCAGTAGCCGGACAGGCTATCAGCCCCAGCATTTT.

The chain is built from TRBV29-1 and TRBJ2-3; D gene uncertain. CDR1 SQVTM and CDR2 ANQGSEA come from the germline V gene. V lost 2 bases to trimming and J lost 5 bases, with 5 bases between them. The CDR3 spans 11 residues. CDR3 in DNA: TGCAGCGTTGAATGGCGAGATACGCAGTATTTT. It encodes CSVEWRDTQYF.

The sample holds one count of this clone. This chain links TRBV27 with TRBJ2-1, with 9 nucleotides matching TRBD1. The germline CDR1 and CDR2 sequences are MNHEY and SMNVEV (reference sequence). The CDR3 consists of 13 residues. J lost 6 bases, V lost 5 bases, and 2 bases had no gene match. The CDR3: CASSGDRVNEQFF. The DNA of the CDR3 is TGTGCCAGCAGTGGGGACAGGGTCAATGAGCAGTTCTTC.

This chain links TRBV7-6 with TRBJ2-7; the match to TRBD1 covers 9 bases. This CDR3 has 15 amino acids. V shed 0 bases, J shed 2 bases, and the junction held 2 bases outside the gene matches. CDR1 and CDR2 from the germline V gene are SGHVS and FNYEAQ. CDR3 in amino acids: CASSLAGQGTYEQYF. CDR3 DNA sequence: TGTGCCAGCAGCTTAGCGGGACAGGGAACCTACGAGCAGTACTTC.

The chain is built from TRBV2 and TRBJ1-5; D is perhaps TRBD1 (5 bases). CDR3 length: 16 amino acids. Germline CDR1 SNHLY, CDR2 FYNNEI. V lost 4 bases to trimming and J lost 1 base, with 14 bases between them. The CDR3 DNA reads TGTGCCAGCAGTGGGGGGGGTATTAAGAGCAATCAGCCCCAGCATTTT. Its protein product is CASSGGGIKSNQPQHF.

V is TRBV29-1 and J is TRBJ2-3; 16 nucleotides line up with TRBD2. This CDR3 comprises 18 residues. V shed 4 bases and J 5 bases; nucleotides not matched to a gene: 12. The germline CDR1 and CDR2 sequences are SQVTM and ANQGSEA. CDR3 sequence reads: CSVAGLAGGPMWGDTQYF. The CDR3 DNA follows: TGCAGCGTTGCGGGACTAGCGGGGGGGCCAATGTGGGGAGATACGCAGTATTTT.

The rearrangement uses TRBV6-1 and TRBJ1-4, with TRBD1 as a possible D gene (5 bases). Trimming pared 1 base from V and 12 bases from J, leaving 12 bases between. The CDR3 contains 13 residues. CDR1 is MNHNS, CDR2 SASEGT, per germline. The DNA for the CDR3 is TGTGCCAGCAGTGAAGTTCGGCAGGGCGAACTGTTTTTT. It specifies CASSEVRQGELFF.

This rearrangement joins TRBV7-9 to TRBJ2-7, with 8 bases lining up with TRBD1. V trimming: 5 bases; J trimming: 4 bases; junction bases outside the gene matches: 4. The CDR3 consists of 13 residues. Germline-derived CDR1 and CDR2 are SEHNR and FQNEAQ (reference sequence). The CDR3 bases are TGTGCCAGCAGCGTGGACAGGGAATACGAGCAGTACTTC. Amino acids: CASSVDREYEQYF.

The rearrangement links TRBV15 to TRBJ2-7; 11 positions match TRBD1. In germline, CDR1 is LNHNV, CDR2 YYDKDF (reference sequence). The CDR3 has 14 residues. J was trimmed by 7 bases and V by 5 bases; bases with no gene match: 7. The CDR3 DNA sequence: TGTGCCACCAGCCGGGACAGGGGGGTCGGGGAGCAGTACTTC. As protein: CATSRDRGVGEQYF.

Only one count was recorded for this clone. The CDR3 sequence: CASKSGVGWDTQYF. The CDR3 DNA is TGTGCCAGCAAGAGCGGGGTGGGTTGGGATACGCAGTATTTT. This rearrangement joins TRBV6-1 to TRBJ2-3, with TRBD2 identical over 7 bases. The germline gives CDR1 MNHNS, CDR2 SASEGT. The CDR3 has 14 amino acids. With 7 bases clipped from V and 6 bases from J, the junction kept 10 bases outside the gene matches.

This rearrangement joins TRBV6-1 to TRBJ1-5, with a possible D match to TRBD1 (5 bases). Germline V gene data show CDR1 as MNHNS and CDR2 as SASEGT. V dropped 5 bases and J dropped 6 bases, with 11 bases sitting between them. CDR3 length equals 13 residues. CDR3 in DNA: TGTGCCAGCAGTACAGGTGGGCCTCAGCCCCAGCATTTT. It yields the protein CASSTGGPQPQHF.

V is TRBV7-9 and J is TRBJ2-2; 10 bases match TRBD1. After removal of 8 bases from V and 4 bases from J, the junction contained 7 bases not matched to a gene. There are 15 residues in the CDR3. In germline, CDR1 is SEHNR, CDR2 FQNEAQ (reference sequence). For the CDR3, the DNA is TGTGCCAGCGGCGGGACAGGGGATTTCACCGGGGAGCTGTTTTTT. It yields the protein CASGGTGDFTGELFF.